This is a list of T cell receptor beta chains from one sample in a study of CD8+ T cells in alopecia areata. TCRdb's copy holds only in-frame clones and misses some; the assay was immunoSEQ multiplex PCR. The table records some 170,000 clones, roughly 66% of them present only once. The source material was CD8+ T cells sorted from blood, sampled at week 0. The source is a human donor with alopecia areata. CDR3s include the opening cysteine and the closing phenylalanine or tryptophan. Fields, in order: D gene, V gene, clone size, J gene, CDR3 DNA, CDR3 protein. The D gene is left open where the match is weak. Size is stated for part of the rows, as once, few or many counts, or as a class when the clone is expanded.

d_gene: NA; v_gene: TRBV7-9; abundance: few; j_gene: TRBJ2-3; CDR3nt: TGTGCCAGCAGCCGAGTGGGTGGGACAGATACGCAGTATTTT; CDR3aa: CASSRVGGTDTQYF
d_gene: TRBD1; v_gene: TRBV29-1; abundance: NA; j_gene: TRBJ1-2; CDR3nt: TGCAGCGTTGCGGGACAGACTTATGGCTACACCTTC; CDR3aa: CSVAGQTYGYTF
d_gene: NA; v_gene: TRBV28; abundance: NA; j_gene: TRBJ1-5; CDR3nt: TGTGCCAGCAGTAGGAGCGGGAAGGGGGGGTATAGCAATCAGCCCCAGCATTTT; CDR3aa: CASSRSGKGGYSNQPQHF
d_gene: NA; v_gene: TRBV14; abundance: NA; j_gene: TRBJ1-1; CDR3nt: TGTGCCAGCAGCCAAGGAGGGTCCACTGAAGCTTTCTTT; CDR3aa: CASSQGGSTEAFF
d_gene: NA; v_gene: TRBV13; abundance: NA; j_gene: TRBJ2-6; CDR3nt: TGTGCCAGCAGCTCTGGGGCCAACGTCCTGACTTTC; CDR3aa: CASSSGANVLTF
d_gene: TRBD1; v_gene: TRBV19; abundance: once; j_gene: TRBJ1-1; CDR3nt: TGTGCCAGTAGTGTACAGGGGGGCCTTGAAGCTTTCTTT; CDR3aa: CASSVQGGLEAFF
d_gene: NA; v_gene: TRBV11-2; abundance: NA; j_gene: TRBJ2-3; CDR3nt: TGTGCCAGCAGGACCGACAGGAGCACAGATACGCAGTATTTT; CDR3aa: CASRTDRSTDTQYF
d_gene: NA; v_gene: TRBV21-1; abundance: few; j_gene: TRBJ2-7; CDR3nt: TGTGCCAGCAGCAAAGCGAACAAGAAGACCTACGAGCAGTACTTC; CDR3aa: CASSKANKKTYEQYF
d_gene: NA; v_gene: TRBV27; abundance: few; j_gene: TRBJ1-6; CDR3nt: TGTGCCAGCAGTTTAAGCGACAGCTTTAATTCACCCCTCCACTTT; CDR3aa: CASSLSDSFNSPLHF
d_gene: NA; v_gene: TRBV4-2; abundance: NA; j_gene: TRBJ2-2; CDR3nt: TGTGCCAGTTCGAACCCGAACGGGGAGCTGTTTTTT; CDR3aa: CASSNPNGELFF
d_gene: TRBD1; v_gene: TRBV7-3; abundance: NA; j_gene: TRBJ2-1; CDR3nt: TGTGCCAGCAGCCACCGGGACAGGGCGAATGAGCAGTTCTTC; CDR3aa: CASSHRDRANEQFF
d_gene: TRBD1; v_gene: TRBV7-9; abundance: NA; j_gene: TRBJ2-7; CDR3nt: TGTGCCAGCAGCCCCGGACAGGGACCACCTTACGAGCAGTACTTC; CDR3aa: CASSPGQGPPYEQYF
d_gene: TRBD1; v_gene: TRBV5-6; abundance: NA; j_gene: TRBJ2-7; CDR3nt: TGTGCCAGCAGCCTGGTCCGGGACAGGGGGAAATACGAGCAGTACTTC; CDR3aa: CASSLVRDRGKYEQYF
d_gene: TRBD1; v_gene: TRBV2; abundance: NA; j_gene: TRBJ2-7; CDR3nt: TGTGCCACCGGAACAGGGGGCGGTGGTTACTTC; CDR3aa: CATGTGGGGYF
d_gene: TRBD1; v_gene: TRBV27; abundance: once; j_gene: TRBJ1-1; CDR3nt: TGTGCCAGCAGTGTAGAAGGGGGCTTATCAATGAACACTGAAGCTTTCTTT; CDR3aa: CASSVEGGLSMNTEAFF
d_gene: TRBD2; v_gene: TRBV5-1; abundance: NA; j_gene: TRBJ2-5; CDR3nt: TGCGCCAGCAGCCCGCGGGGGGGCCGAGAGACCCAGTACTTC; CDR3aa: CASSPRGGRETQYF
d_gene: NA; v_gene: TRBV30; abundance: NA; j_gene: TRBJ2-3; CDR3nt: TGTGCCTGGAGTGCGTCCATCCACGATACGCAGTATTTT; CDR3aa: CAWSASIHDTQYF
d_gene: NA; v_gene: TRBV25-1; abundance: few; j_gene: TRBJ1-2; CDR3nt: TGTGCCAGCAGTGTCTCGACTAACTATGGCTACACCTTC; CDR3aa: CASSVSTNYGYTF
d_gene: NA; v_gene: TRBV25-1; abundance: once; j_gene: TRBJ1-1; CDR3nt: TGTGCCAGCAGTGTGGGCGGTTCGAACACTGAAGCTTTCTTT; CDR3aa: CASSVGGSNTEAFF
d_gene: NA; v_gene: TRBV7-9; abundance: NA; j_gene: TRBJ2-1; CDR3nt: TGTGCCATTCTAGACAATGAGCAGTTCTTC; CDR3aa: CAILDNEQFF
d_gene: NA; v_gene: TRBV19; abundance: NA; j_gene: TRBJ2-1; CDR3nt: TGTGCCAGTAGTATGACTGGGGGCTCCTACAATGAGCAGTTCTTC; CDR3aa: CASSMTGGSYNEQFF
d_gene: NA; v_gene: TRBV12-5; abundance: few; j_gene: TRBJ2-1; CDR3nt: TGTGCTAGTGGCTCCTTGGCGGGGCCTTACAATGAGCAGTTCTTC; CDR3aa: CASGSLAGPYNEQFF
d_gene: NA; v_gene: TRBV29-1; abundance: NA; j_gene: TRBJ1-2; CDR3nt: TGCAGCGTTCAAGACCCTCCAAACTATGGCTACACCTTC; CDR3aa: CSVQDPPNYGYTF
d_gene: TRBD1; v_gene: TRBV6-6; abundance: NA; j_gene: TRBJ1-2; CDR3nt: TGTGCCAGCCACCTCAGGGGACAGGGTGGTTGGGGCTACACCTTC; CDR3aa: CASHLRGQGGWGYTF
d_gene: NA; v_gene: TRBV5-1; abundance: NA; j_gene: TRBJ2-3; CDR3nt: TGCGCCAGCAGCCTCCGGACTGATAGCACAGATACGCAGTATTTT; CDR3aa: CASSLRTDSTDTQYF
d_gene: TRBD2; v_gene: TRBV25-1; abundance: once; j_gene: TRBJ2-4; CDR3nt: TGTGCCAGCAGTGACCCCTCACTAGCGGGGGAGGTAAACATTCAGTACTTC; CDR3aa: CASSDPSLAGEVNIQYF
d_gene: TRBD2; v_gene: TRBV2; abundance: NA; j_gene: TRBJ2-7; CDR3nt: TGTGCCAGCACCACTAGCGGAGCTTTCTACGAGCAGTACTTC; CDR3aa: CASTTSGAFYEQYF
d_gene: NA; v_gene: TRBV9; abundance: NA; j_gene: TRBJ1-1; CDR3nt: TGTGCCAGCAGCCCCCGGAGAACAGAAGCTTTCTTT; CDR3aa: CASSPRRTEAFF
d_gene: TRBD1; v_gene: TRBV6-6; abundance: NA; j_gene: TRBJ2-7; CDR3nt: TGTGCCAGCAGTTACAGGGACAGCACCTACGAGCAGTACTTC; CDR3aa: CASSYRDSTYEQYF
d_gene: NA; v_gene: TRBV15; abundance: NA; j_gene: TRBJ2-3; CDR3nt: TGTGCCACGCACTACACCACAGGGTCGCACACAGATACGCAGTATTTT; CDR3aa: CATHYTTGSHTDTQYF
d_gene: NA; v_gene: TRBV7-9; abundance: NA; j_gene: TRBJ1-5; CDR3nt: TGTGCCAGCAGCTTGGAGCAGACGTCAGGGCCCCAGCATTTT; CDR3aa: CASSLEQTSGPQHF
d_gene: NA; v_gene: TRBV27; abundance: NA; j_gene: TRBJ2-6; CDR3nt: TGTGCCAGCAGCAACCGCCCACGGGGGTCTGGGGCCAACGTCCTGACTTTC; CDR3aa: CASSNRPRGSGANVLTF
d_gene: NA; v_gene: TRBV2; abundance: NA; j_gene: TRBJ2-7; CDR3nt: TGTGCCAGCAGTACATTAGGGTTGCAGTACTTC; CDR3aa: CASSTLGLQYF
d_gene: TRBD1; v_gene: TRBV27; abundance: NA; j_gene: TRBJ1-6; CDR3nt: TGTGCCAGCAGTTTCGACAGGGGAGGTCTGGATTCACCCCTCCACTTT; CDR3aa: CASSFDRGGLDSPLHF
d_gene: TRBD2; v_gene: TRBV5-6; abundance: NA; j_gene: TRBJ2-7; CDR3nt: TGTGCCAGCAGCTTGAGCGGGAGCTCCTACGAGCAGTACTTC; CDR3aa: CASSLSGSSYEQYF
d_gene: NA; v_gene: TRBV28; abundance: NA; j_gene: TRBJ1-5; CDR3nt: TGTGCCAGCAGACTTCCGGGAGCCTTTCAGCCCCAGCATTTT; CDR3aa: CASRLPGAFQPQHF